The clone carrying this T cell receptor (beta chain) was observed a handful of times. Its matching antigen is unknown. The V end was cut by 5 bases, the J end by 1 base, with 15 bases between. The CDR3 covers 16 residues. The V gene's germline CDR1 is LGHNT and CDR2 FRNRAP. The record originates from a study of early T cells in non-severe SARS-CoV-2 infection. Notes on the study in general: The matching step, a VDJdb search, favored anti-spike CD8 responses and missed private and CD4 specificities.

MiXCR, applied by TCRdb to the 5' RACE reads, yields one record per CDR3 protein. The data show 75,000 to 100,000 distinct CDR3 sequences, with more than 13% seen just once and less than 6% held by the top ten. The clonotype comes from an adult who was a healthcare worker with PCR-confirmed SARS-CoV-2 infection or an uninfected control (not recorded which). The chain has TRBV12-5 and TRBJ2-1, with D perhaps TRBD2 (6 bases). Sequenced sample: whole blood. CDR3 coding DNA: TGTGCTAGTGGTCGAACGCGGGCGGGATCCTACAATGAGCAGTTCTTC. It is translated as CASGRTRAGSYNEQFF.